This T cell receptor (beta chain) was sequenced for a study of blood T cell repertoires in COVID-19. This clone occurred a few times. The CDR3 covers 16 residues. The V gene's germline CDR1 is MGHRA and CDR2 YSYEKL. The V end lost 4 bases, the J end lost 1 base, and 13 bases lay between the germline ends. Profiling relied on immunoSEQ multiplex PCR, and the TCRdb table lists in-frame clones only, not all of them. The sample consists of 30,000 to 40,000 clones, roughly 87% of them appearing once. This rearrangement joins TRBV4-1 to TRBJ2-2; TRBD2 is a possible D gene (5 bases). Sequenced material: peripheral blood. The TCR originated in a man between 60 and 70 years old with acute or convalescent COVID-19. The CDR3 spells CASSRVDYLNTGELFF. CDR3 sequence (DNA): TGCGCCAGCAGCCGGGTCGACTATTTGAACACCGGGGAGCTGTTTTTT.